The TCR beta chain described here comes from a study of cytomegalovirus exposure and HLA in healthy donors. Study-level results: Analyzed later, association rates of TCRs varied across HLA loci, with DRB1 most and HLA-C fewest. A list of roughly 180 TCR beta chains associated with cytomegalovirus was given.

About this clone itself: What it binds is not known.

V was pared by 1 base and J by 6 bases, with 5 bases of the junction left unmatched. Germline V gene data show CDR1 as MNHEY and CDR2 as SMNVEV (reference sequence). This CDR3 region has 14 residues. Both 60 Vbeta primers and 13 Jbeta primers went into the PCR. Sequencing was performed with immunoSEQ multiplex PCR; in TCRdb, only in-frame clones are kept and a portion is missing. The sample includes about 90,000 clones, about 69% of them seen just once. The specimen was PBMCs. The TCR originated in a woman younger than 30 in good health and CMV-seropositive. The chain links TRBV27 to TRBJ2-5, with 7 bases that match TRBD2. The CDR3 spells CASSLFGRGKTQYF. In DNA form, the CDR3 reads TGTGCCAGCAGTTTATTCGGGCGGGGGAAGACCCAGTACTTC.